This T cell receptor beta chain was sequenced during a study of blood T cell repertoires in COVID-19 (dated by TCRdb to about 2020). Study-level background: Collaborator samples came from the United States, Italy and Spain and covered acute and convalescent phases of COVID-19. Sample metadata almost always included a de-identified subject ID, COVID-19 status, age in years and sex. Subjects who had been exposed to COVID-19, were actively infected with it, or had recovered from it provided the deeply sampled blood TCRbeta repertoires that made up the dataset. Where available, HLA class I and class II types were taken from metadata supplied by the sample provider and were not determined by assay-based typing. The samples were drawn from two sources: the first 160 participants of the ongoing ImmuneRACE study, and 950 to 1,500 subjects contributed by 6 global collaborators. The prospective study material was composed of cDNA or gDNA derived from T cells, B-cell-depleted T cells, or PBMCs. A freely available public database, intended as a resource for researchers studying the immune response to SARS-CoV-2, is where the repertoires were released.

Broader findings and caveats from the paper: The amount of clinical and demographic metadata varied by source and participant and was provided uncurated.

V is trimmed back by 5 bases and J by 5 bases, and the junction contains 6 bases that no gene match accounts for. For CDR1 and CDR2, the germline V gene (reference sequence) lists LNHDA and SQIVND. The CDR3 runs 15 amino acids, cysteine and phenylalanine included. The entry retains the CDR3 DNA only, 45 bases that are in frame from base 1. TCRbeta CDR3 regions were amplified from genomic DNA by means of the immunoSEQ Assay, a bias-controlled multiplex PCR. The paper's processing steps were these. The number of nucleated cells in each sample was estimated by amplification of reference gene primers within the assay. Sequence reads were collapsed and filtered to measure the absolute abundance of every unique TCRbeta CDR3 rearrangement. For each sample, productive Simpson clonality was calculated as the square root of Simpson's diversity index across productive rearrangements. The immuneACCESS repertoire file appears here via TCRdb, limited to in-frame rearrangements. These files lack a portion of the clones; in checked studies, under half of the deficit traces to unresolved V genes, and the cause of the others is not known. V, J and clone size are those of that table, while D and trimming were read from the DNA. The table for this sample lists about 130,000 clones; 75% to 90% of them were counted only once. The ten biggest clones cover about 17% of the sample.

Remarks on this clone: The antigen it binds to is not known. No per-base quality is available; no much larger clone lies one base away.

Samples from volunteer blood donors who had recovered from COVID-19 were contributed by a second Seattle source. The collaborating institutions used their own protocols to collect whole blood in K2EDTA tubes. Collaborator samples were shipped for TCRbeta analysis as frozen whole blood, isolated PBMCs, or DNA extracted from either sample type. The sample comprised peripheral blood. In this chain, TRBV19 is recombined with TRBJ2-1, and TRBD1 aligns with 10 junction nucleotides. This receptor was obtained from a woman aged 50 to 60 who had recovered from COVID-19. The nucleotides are TGTGCCAGTAGTTCGAGGACAGGGGGTGACAATGAGCAGTTCTTC. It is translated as CASSSRTGGDNEQFF.